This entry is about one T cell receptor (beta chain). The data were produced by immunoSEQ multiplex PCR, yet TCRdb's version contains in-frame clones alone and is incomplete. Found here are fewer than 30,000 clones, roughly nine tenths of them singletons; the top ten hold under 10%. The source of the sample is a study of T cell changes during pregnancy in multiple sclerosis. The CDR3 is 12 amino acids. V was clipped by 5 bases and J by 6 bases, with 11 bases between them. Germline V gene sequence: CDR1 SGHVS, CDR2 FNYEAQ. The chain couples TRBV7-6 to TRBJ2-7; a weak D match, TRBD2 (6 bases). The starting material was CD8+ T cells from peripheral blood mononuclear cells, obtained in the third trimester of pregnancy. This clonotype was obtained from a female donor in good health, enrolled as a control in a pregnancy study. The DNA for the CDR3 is TGTGCCAGCAGCCCTGGGGGGACCGAGCAGTACTTC. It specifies CASSPGGTEQYF.